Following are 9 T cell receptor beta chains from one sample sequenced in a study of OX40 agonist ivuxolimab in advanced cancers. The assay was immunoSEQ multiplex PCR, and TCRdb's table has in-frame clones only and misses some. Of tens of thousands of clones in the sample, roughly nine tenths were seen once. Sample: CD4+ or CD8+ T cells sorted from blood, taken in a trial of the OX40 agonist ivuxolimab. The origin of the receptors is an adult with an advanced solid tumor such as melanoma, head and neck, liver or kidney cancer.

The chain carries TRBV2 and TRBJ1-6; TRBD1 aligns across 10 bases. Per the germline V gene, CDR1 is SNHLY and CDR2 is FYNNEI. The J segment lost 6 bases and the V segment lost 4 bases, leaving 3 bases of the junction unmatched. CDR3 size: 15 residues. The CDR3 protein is CASSGTGGSNSPLHF. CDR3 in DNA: TGTGCCAGCAGTGGGACAGGGGGAAGTAATTCACCCCTCCACTTT.

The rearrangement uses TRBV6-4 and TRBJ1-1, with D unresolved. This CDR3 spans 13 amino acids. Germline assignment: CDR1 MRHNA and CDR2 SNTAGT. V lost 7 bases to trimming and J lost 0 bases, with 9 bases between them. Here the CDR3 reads CASKSPLNTEAFF. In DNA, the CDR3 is TGTGCCAGCAAATCCCCTTTGAACACTGAAGCTTTCTTT.

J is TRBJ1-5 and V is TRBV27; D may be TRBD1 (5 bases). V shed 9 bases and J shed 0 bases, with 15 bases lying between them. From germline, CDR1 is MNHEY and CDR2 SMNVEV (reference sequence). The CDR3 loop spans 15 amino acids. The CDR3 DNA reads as TGTGCCAGGAGGTGGGGGATGGATAGCAATCAGCCCCAGCATTTT. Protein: CARRWGMDSNQPQHF.

CDR3 residues: CATSRDPPGGGDTQYF. The CDR3 coding sequence is TGTGCCACCAGCAGAGATCCCCCAGGAGGCGGAGATACGCAGTATTTT. V is TRBV15 and J is TRBJ2-3; D is possibly TRBD2 (5 bases). The CDR3 runs to 16 residues. The V end lost 0 bases, the J end lost 5 bases, and 15 bases lay between the germline ends. The germline gives CDR1 LNHNV, CDR2 YYDKDF (reference sequence).

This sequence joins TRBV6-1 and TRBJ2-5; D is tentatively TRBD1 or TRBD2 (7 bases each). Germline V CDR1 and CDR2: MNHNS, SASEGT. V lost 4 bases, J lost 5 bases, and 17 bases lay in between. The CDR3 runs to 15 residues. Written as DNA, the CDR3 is TGTGCCAGCAGTGGAGGGGGCGGGGGTCCGGAGACCCAGTACTTC. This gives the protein CASSGGGGGPETQYF.

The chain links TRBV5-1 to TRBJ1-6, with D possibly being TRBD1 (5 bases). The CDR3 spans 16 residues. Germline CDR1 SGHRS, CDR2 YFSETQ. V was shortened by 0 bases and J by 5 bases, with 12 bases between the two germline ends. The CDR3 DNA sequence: TGCGCCAGCAGCTTGGAACGGGGCCGAGATAATTCACCCCTCCACTTT. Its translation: CASSLERGRDNSPLHF.

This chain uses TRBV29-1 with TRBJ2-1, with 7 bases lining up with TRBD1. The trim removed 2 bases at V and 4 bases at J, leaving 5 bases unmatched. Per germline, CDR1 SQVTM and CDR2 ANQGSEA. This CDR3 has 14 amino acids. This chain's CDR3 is CSVETGTVYNEQFF. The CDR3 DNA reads TGCAGCGTTGAAACCGGGACAGTATACAATGAGCAGTTCTTC.

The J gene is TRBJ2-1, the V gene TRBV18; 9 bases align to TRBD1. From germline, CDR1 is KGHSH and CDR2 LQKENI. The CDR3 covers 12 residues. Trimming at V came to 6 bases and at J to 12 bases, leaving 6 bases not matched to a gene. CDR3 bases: TGTGCCAGCTCGCGGGACAGGGAAGGGCAGTTCTTC. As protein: CASSRDREGQFF.

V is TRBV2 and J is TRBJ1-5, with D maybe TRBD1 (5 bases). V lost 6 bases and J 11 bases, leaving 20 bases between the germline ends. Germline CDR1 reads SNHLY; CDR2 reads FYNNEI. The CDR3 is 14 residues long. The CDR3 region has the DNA TGTGCCAGCAGGGCCGGGGGTCAGCTGGGGTCCCAGCATTTT. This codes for CASRAGGQLGSQHF. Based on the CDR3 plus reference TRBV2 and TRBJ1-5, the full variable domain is EPEVTQTPSHQVTQMGQEVILRCVPISNHLYFYWYRQILGQKVEFLVSFYNNEISEKSEIFDDQFSVERPDGSNFTLKIRSTKLEDSAMYFCASRAGGQLGSQHFGDGTRLSIL.